This record concerns one T cell receptor (beta chain) sequence. Its antigen is unknown. This CDR3 region has 12 residues. With 5 bases removed from V and 3 bases from J, the gap between germline ends came to 8 bases. The germline gives CDR1 SEHNR, CDR2 FQNEAQ (reference sequence). Via MiXCR, TCRdb re-called the 5' RACE reads, giving one row per CDR3 protein. The sample holds more than 600,000 distinct CDR3 sequences, 19% seen once. The sample comes from a study of CD8 T cells in ankylosing spondylitis. Regarding the study as a whole: There was a TCR beta motif, made of eight highly homologous variants, that appeared characteristic of ankylosing spondylitis blood. CD8+ by phenotype, disease-linked clones were relatively rare in peripheral blood. The study looked at matched synovial fluid samples from ankylosing spondylitis patients. Disease-linked clones were reported to be significantly enriched there.

The sequence was obtained from a male donor with ankylosing spondylitis. This chain uses TRBV7-9 with TRBJ2-7; TRBD1 or TRBD2 may be the D gene (5 bases each). The source material was blood, either unsorted or a sorted T cell fraction (not recorded which). CDR3 sequence reads: CASSGDDYEQYF. The CDR3 region has the DNA TGTGCCAGCAGCGGGGACGACTACGAGCAGTACTTC.